These 13 T cell receptor beta chains were all obtained from the same sample, sequenced in a study of T cell responses to AZD1222 COVID-19 vaccine. Sequencing was performed with immunoSEQ multiplex PCR; in TCRdb, only in-frame clones are kept and a portion is missing. The profile shows approximately 65,000 clones, approximately 80% of them singletons. The sample here was peripheral blood, taken on day 0 of AZD1222 vaccination. The receptors were sampled from an adult in good health.

The V call is TRBV28, the J call TRBJ1-6; possible D gene TRBD1, 5 bases. This CDR3 has 18 amino acids. Germline V CDR1 and CDR2: MDHEN, SYDVKM. Trimming took 4 bases from V and 2 from J, leaving 18 bases between them. The CDR3 is CASSSPVYRFPYNSPLHF. The CDR3 DNA is TGTGCCAGCAGTTCGCCGGTGTACAGGTTCCCCTATAATTCACCCCTCCACTTT.

V usage is TRBV2 and J usage is TRBJ1-2; D gene unclear. CDR1 and CDR2 from the germline V gene are SNHLY and FYNNEI. V gave up 4 bases and J gave up 8 bases, with 14 bases separating them. The CDR3 extends over 13 amino acids. The CDR3 region has the DNA TGTGCCAGCAGTGGGTTAGCGGGGTTCGGCTACACCTTC. Translating it yields CASSGLAGFGYTF.

The rearrangement links TRBV25-1 to TRBJ2-7; D assignment may be TRBD1 or TRBD2 (5 bases each). Trimming stripped 3 bases from V and 6 bases from J, with 12 bases between. CDR3 length: 13 residues. CDR1 MGHDK and CDR2 SYGVNS come from the germline V gene. The CDR3 region is CASSDRESIEQYF. As DNA, the CDR3 is TGTGCCAGCAGTGACAGGGAGTCGATCGAGCAGTACTTC.

The CDR3 nucleotides are TGCGCCAGCAGCCAAGCCAGAGGGGCTGGTGAAGCTTTCTTT. This codes for CASSQARGAGEAFF. This rearrangement joins TRBV4-3 to TRBJ1-1; possibly TRBD1 for D (5 bases). The CDR3 spans 14 residues. V lost 1 base and J 7 bases, leaving 13 bases between the germline ends. From germline, CDR1 is LGHNA and CDR2 YSLEER.

The rearrangement uses TRBV5-1 and TRBJ2-3; D could derive from TRBD1 or TRBD2 (6 bases each). CDR3 length: 18 amino acids. The ends were cut back, 0 bases at V and 1 base at J, with 18 bases in the middle. Germline values: CDR1 SGHRS, CDR2 YFSETQ. CDR3 sequence: CASSLGYLRGAGTDTQYF. The DNA for the CDR3 is TGCGCCAGCAGCTTGGGATATCTGAGGGGGGCCGGCACAGATACGCAGTATTTT.

The chain uses TRBV6-5 and TRBJ2-2, with D perhaps TRBD2 (6 bases). The CDR3 is 13 amino acids. The V end lost 10 bases, the J end lost 1 base, and 10 bases lay between the germline ends. Germline CDR1 reads MNHEY; CDR2 reads SVGAGI. DNA for the CDR3: TGTGCCACCCAGGAGGGGAACACCGGGGAGCTGTTTTTT. Its protein product is CATQEGNTGELFF.

V usage is TRBV7-2 and J usage is TRBJ1-1; no clear D gene. The CDR3 sequence is 13 residues long. The germline V gene encodes CDR1 SGHTA and CDR2 FQGNSA. V lost 2 bases and J lost 10, with 14 bases in between. The CDR3 region has the DNA TGTGCCAGCAGCTTAACGAGGGCCTGGGGAGCTTTCTTT. Translating gives CASSLTRAWGAFF.

The J gene is TRBJ1-4, the V gene TRBV6-1, with TRBD1 as a possible D gene (6 bases). This CDR3 region has 16 residues. Germline CDR1 is MNHNS and CDR2 is SASEGT. Trimming took 2 bases from V and 7 from J, leaving 17 bases between them. The CDR3, as DNA: TGTGCCAGCAGTGAAAACATGAGACGCAGGGGTGAAAAACTGTTTTTT. This encodes CASSENMRRRGEKLFF.

The J gene is TRBJ2-1, the V gene TRBV7-8, with TRBD2 matching 10 bases. The CDR3 loop spans 16 amino acids. Germline-derived CDR1 and CDR2 are SGHVS and FQNEAQ. The trim removed 2 bases at V and 1 base at J, leaving 2 bases unmatched. DNA for the CDR3: TGTGCCAGCAGCTTAACTAGCGGGGTTTCCTACAATGAGCAGTTCTTC. Translated: CASSLTSGVSYNEQFF.

The chain is built from TRBV7-2 and TRBJ2-1, with 7 bases identical to TRBD2. CDR1 and CDR2 (germline): SGHTA, FQGNSA. Trimming at V came to 0 bases and at J to 3 bases, leaving 5 bases not matched to a gene. The CDR3 extends over 16 amino acids. CDR3 loop: CASSLASGLGYNEQFF. CDR3 nucleotides: TGTGCCAGCAGCTTAGCGTCAGGACTAGGCTACAATGAGCAGTTCTTC.

This chain links TRBV12-5 with TRBJ2-3; 12 positions match TRBD2. The V gene end was trimmed by 2 bases and the J gene end by 2 bases; junction bases not matched to a gene: 8. The CDR3 extends over 18 amino acids. The V gene's germline CDR1 is LGHNT and CDR2 FRNRAP. In DNA form, the CDR3 reads TGTGCTAGTGGTTTGTCGCAGCTAGCGGGGGGGGTCACAGATACGCAGTATTTT. It encodes CASGLSQLAGGVTDTQYF.

The chain combines TRBV6-6 with TRBJ1-2, with TRBD1 matching over 7 bases. Trimming removed 6 bases from V and 7 bases from J; junction bases left unmatched: 14. Germline V CDR1 and CDR2: MNHNY, SVGAGI (reference sequence). The CDR3 is made up of 15 amino acids. The CDR3 sequence: CASSRSDRPRGGYTF. The CDR3 DNA reads TGTGCCAGCAGCCGATCGGACAGGCCCCGCGGTGGCTACACCTTC.

This clone has a single count. The genes are TRBV27 and TRBJ1-5; D uncertain. Germline values: CDR1 MNHEY, CDR2 SMNVEV (reference sequence). CDR3 length equals 16 residues. V was trimmed by 2 bases and J by 7 bases, leaving 18 bases between them. The DNA of the CDR3 is TGTGCCAGCAGTTTAGTCGATAATTTGGGGTCGCAGCCCCAGCATTTT. This encodes CASSLVDNLGSQPQHF.